The 14 T cell receptor beta chains given below trace back to one sample, sequenced in a study of metastatic and nonmetastatic thyroid tumors. Among the patients, none had received any treatment before thyroid surgery. TCRdb called clones again from the PCR reads with MiXCR. The sample holds around 19,000 clones, roughly a fifth seen once. The material sequenced was blood. The receptors were sampled from a female donor with papillary thyroid cancer or a benign thyroid nodule (not recorded which). Some clones in this sample may be carry-over from other donors' samples.

This clone is deemed medium-sized. This chain connects TRBV6-1 to TRBJ1-1; 7 bases map to TRBD1. The CDR3 totals 14 residues. Germline trimming cut 8 bases from V and 4 bases from J; bases unmatched to any gene: 10. Germline CDR1 MNHNS, CDR2 SASEGT. CDR3 protein: CASGDRDGFTEAFF. CDR3 bases: TGTGCCAGCGGAGACAGGGATGGGTTCACTGAAGCTTTCTTT.

This clone was counted a few times. This rearrangement joins TRBV12-3 or TRBV12-4 to TRBJ2-2; no clear D gene. V shed 10 bases and J shed 6 bases, with 12 bases lying between them. This CDR3 has 12 amino acids. Here the CDR3 DNA reads TGTGCCATCCAACAGTGGCCCGGGGAGCTGTTTTTT. It is translated as CAIQQWPGELFF.

The genes are TRBV5-1 and TRBJ1-2; 7 bases are a match to TRBD1. The germline V gene encodes CDR1 SGHRS and CDR2 YFSETQ. The V and J ends lost 0 bases and 4 bases, in that order; junction bases with no gene match: 12. This CDR3 region has 17 residues. CDR3 in DNA: TGCGCCAGCAGCTTGGGGACAGGCCGCCGGGGCCTCTATGGCTACACCTTC. Residues: CASSLGTGRRGLYGYTF.

The chain is built from TRBV18 and TRBJ2-7; 7 bases are shared with TRBD2. Trimming cost V 8 bases and J 7 bases; bases outside gene matches: 14. CDR1 and CDR2 from the germline V gene are KGHSH and LQKENI. The CDR3 covers 14 residues. The CDR3 DNA follows: TGTGCCAGCACGCTAGCGGCACACCGGGGGGAGCAGTACTTC. Translated, it gives CASTLAAHRGEQYF. The entire variable domain, with the rest obtained from reference TRBV18 and TRBJ2-7, is as follows: NAGVMQNPRHLVRRRGQEARLRCSPMKGHSHVYWYRQLPEEGLKFMVYLQKENIIDESGMPKERFSAEFPKEGPSILRIQQVVRGDSAAYFCASTLAAHRGEQYFGPGTRLTVT.

This clone showed up many times. V is TRBV18 and J is TRBJ1-1; D is undetermined. The germline CDR1 and CDR2 sequences are KGHSH and LQKENI. There are 13 residues in the CDR3. V was trimmed by 2 bases and J by 5 bases, leaving 9 bases between them. The CDR3 protein is CASSPSSWTEAFF. The CDR3 bases are TGTGCCAGCTCACCATCCTCGTGGACTGAAGCTTTCTTT.

This clone appeared many times. V usage is TRBV18 and J usage is TRBJ1-3; D remains ambiguous. The CDR3 has 16 amino acids. The V end was cut by 2 bases, the J end by 2 bases, with 13 bases between. Germline V gene data show CDR1 as KGHSH and CDR2 as LQKENI. In DNA, the CDR3 is TGTGCCAGCTCACCATTTCCCCCCAGGACTGGAAACACCATATATTTT. Amino acid sequence: CASSPFPPRTGNTIYF. Filled out from reference TRBV18 and TRBJ1-3, the complete variable domain reads NAGVMQNPRHLVRRRGQEARLRCSPMKGHSHVYWYRQLPEEGLKFMVYLQKENIIDESGMPKERFSAEFPKEGPSILRIQQVVRGDSAAYFCASSPFPPRTGNTIYFGEGSWLTVV.

CDR3 sequence: CASSQSTGGRTEAFF. The CDR3 coding sequence is TGTGCCAGTAGTCAGTCGACAGGGGGGAGAACTGAAGCTTTCTTT. The V gene is TRBV19, the J gene TRBJ1-1, with TRBD1 identical over 9 bases. Losses at the gene ends were 5 bases for V and 5 bases for J; bases not matched to a gene: 9. The germline V gene encodes CDR1 LNHDA and CDR2 SQIVND (reference sequence). The CDR3 has 15 residues.

Ten or more counts support this clone. The chain recombines TRBV11-3 with TRBJ2-3, with 14 bases aligning to TRBD2. Germline loops: CDR1 SGHNT, CDR2 YENEEA. This CDR3 comprises 16 residues. V gave up 5 bases and J gave up 9 bases; unmatched junction bases: 10. The CDR3 loop reads CASSGGTSGGPITQYF. Here the CDR3 DNA reads TGTGCCAGCAGCGGCGGGACTAGCGGGGGCCCAATCACGCAGTATTTT.

This clone has ten or more counts. This chain joins TRBV20-1 and TRBJ2-3; 7 bases match TRBD2. The CDR3 extends over 15 amino acids. V trimming: 1 base; J trimming: 0 bases; junction bases outside the gene matches: 4. Germline CDR1 reads DFQATT; CDR2 reads SNEGSKA (reference sequence). The CDR3: CSARGTSASTDTQYF. Written as DNA, the CDR3 is TGCAGTGCTAGAGGAACTAGCGCCAGCACAGATACGCAGTATTTT.

J is TRBJ2-1 and V is TRBV20-1; 7 nucleotides align to TRBD2. Germline V gene data show CDR1 as DFQATT and CDR2 as SNEGSKA (reference sequence). The J segment lost 0 bases and the V segment lost 5 bases, leaving 7 bases of the junction unmatched. This CDR3 has 15 amino acids. The DNA for the CDR3 is TGCAGTGCTCCTCCCCGGACTAGCTCCTACAATGAGCAGTTCTTC. This translates into CSAPPRTSSYNEQFF.

The table lists this clone with many counts. This sequence joins TRBV20-1 and TRBJ1-5; the D is unclear. Trimming removed 0 bases from V and 6 bases from J, with 15 bases in between. The CDR3 length is 15 residues. Germline V gene sequence: CDR1 DFQATT, CDR2 SNEGSKA (reference sequence). The CDR3 DNA is TGCAGTGCTAGAGATCTTTCGCACATAGGTCAGCCCCAGCATTTT. Translation: CSARDLSHIGQPQHF.

This clone has at least ten counts. The chain employs TRBV12-3 or TRBV12-4 and TRBJ2-3; D is uncertain. V lost 5 bases and J 6 bases, leaving 12 bases between the germline ends. The CDR3 consists of 13 residues. This CDR3 is CASSQDRTDTQYF. For the CDR3, the DNA is TGTGCCAGCAGTCAGGACCGGACCGATACGCAGTATTTT.

This clone was seen repeatedly, ten times or more. The J gene is TRBJ2-5, the V gene TRBV9; 7 positions match TRBD1. Trimming cost V 2 bases and J 4 bases; bases outside gene matches: 5. The germline gives CDR1 SGDLS, CDR2 YYNGEE. This CDR3 is 14 amino acids long. The DNA for the CDR3 is TGTGCCAGCAGCGTCGGGACAGCGCGAGAGACCCAGTACTTC. Encoded protein: CASSVGTARETQYF. The full variable domain, its missing parts supplied by reference TRBV9 and TRBJ2-5, is DSGVTQTPKHLITATGQRVTLRCSPRSGDLSVYWYQQSLDQGLQFLIQYYNGEERAKGNILERFSAQQFPDLHSELNLSSLELGDSALYFCASSVGTARETQYFGPGTRLLVL.

In its sample, this clone was seen a few times. This rearrangement joins TRBV6-2 or TRBV6-3 to TRBJ2-1, with 8 bases that match TRBD2. V was pared by 0 bases and J by 4 bases, with 5 bases of the junction left unmatched. Germline V gene sequence: CDR1 MNHEY, CDR2 SVGEGT. The CDR3 extends over 16 amino acids. CDR3 DNA: TGTGCCAGCAGTTACTCGAGGACTAGCTTGTACAATGAGCAGTTCTTC. This codes for CASSYSRTSLYNEQFF.